Listed here are 28 T cell receptor beta chains from one sample, sequenced in a study of OX40 agonist ivuxolimab in advanced cancers. Clones were sequenced by immunoSEQ multiplex PCR, and TCRdb holds only the in-frame ones, with some missing. The sample has 82,000 or so clones; roughly 92% are singletons. The specimen comprised CD4+ or CD8+ T cells sorted from blood, sampled in a trial of the OX40 agonist ivuxolimab. These receptors came from an adult with an advanced solid tumor such as melanoma, head and neck, liver or kidney cancer.

The chain is built from TRBV11-2 and TRBJ2-3; TRBD1 might be the D (5 bases). V was pared by 5 bases and J by 0 bases, with 9 bases between. Looked up from germline, CDR1 is SGHAT and CDR2 is FQNNGV. The CDR3 covers 14 residues. CDR3 nucleotide sequence: TGTGCCAGCAGCGTCAGGGCTAGCACAGATACGCAGTATTTT. This codes for CASSVRASTDTQYF.

As DNA, the CDR3 is TGTGCCAGCAGCGTAGGAATGGGGCAGAATCCGCAGTTCTTC. It translates to CASSVGMGQNPQFF. The chain employs TRBV9 and TRBJ2-1, with a possible D match to TRBD1 (5 bases). Germline V gives CDR1 SGDLS, CDR2 YYNGEE. CDR3 length: 14 amino acids. V lost 0 bases and J lost 12, with 16 bases in between.

CDR3 in amino acids: CASSYGTSGGELFF. DNA of the CDR3: TGCGCCAGCAGCTACGGGACTAGCGGCGGGGAGCTGTTTTTT. The V and J genes are TRBV5-1 and TRBJ2-2; TRBD2 matches at 11 bases. The trim removed 3 bases at V and 7 bases at J, leaving 2 bases unmatched. The CDR3 covers 14 residues. From germline, CDR1 is SGHRS and CDR2 YFSETQ.

Turning to this clone: Its ends do not fully match the called genes, so a read error is possible. The chain is built from TRBV5-4 and TRBJ1-6, with no clear D. Per germline, CDR1 SGHNT and CDR2 YYREEE (reference sequence). CDR3 length: 12 amino acids. For the CDR3, the DNA is TGTGCCAGCAGCTTGCCAGGAGACCCCCTAATCTTT. It encodes CASSLPGDPLIF.

This rearrangement joins TRBV19 to TRBJ2-7, with D hard to call. This CDR3 has 12 residues. Looked up from germline, CDR1 is LNHDA and CDR2 is SQIVND (reference sequence). V dropped 2 bases and J dropped 6 bases, with 8 bases sitting between them. The CDR3 is CASSIRGSEQYF. The CDR3 DNA is TGTGCCAGTAGTATAAGAGGTTCCGAGCAGTACTTC.

As concerns this clone: At the DNA level, this CDR3 is encoded by other sequences in the same sample as well. This chain joins TRBV9 and TRBJ1-2; D is uncertain. The length of the CDR3 is 11 residues. Germline CDR1 reads SGDLS; CDR2 reads YYNGEE. V was trimmed by 3 bases and J by 2 bases, leaving 2 bases between them. In DNA, the CDR3 is TGTGCCAGCAGCGCGAACTATGGCTACACCTTC. As protein: CASSANYGYTF.

The chain is built from TRBV11-3 and TRBJ1-6; a possible D gene is TRBD1 (5 bases). The V end was cut by 2 bases, the J end by 6 bases, with 17 bases between. The CDR3 covers 17 residues. Per the germline V gene, CDR1 is SGHNT and CDR2 is YENEEA. The CDR3 DNA reads TGTGCCAGCAGCTTATTCTTACCGGGACCCAGTAATTCACCCCTCCACTTT. Translation: CASSLFLPGPSNSPLHF.

The genes are TRBV6-5 and TRBJ2-1, with D hard to call. This CDR3 spans 12 amino acids. Germline V gene sequence: CDR1 MNHEY, CDR2 SVGAGI. V was clipped by 10 bases and J by 7 bases, with 14 bases between them. This CDR3 reads CAIRDLGNEQFF. Written as DNA, the CDR3 is TGTGCCATCAGAGATTTGGGGAATGAGCAGTTCTTC.

This sequence joins TRBV7-3 and TRBJ2-1; 8 bases agree with TRBD2. V gave up 5 bases and J gave up 3 bases; unmatched junction bases: 3. The CDR3 is made up of 14 amino acids. CDR1 is SGHTA and CDR2 is FQGTGA in the germline V gene. The CDR3 DNA sequence: TGTGCCAGCAGCCCGAGCGGGGGCTACAATGAGCAGTTCTTC. Translation gives CASSPSGGYNEQFF.

The genes are TRBV28 and TRBJ2-3, with D unresolved. The ends were cut back, 9 bases at V and 2 bases at J, with 18 bases in the middle. Germline loops: CDR1 MDHEN, CDR2 SYDVKM. The CDR3 runs to 15 residues. This CDR3 is CASTDPSLVTDTQYF. The CDR3 DNA reads TGTGCCAGTACGGACCCTTCGCTAGTCACAGATACGCAGTATTTT.

This clone was counted a few times. V gene TRBV19 combines with J gene TRBJ2-7, with 8 bases that match TRBD1. In germline, CDR1 is LNHDA, CDR2 SQIVND (reference sequence). V gave up 1 base and J gave up 5 bases; unmatched junction bases: 7. This CDR3 has 15 residues. CDR3 nucleotides: TGTGCCAGTAGTATAGCTGCGACAGGGGAGCACGAGCAGTACTTC. Amino acids: CASSIAATGEHEQYF.

The rearrangement uses TRBV19 and TRBJ2-7; D is undetermined. Germline V gene lookup returns CDR1 LNHDA and CDR2 SQIVND (reference sequence). The CDR3 length is 18 residues. Trimming shortened V by 4 bases and J by 4 bases, and 26 bases separated the two germline ends. The CDR3 DNA reads TGTGCCAGTAGTAGAGGCCCTCCAACTCCGACGAAAACATACGAGCAGTACTTC. Encoded protein: CASSRGPPTPTKTYEQYF.

The V call is TRBV14, the J call TRBJ2-2; D not certain. V shed 1 base and J shed 0 bases, with 9 bases lying between them. The CDR3 totals 16 residues. Germline V gene sequence: CDR1 SGHDN, CDR2 FVKESK. CDR3 residues: CASSQVFSPNTGELFF. CDR3 nucleotide sequence: TGTGCCAGCAGCCAAGTTTTCAGTCCGAACACCGGGGAGCTGTTTTTT.

V and J are TRBV5-1 and TRBJ1-1; D unclear. Germline V lookup: CDR1 SGHRS, CDR2 YFSETQ. The CDR3 spans 15 residues. Trimming took 5 bases from V and 5 from J, leaving 19 bases between them. The CDR3 sequence: CASRESTPTGTEAFF. The CDR3 DNA sequence: TGCGCCAGCAGGGAATCGACACCTACTGGGACTGAAGCTTTCTTT.

CDR3 protein: CASSIGSTQNTEAFF. The CDR3, as DNA: TGTGCCAGTAGTATAGGTAGCACCCAGAACACTGAAGCTTTCTTT. V gene TRBV19 combines with J gene TRBJ1-1; the D is unclear. This CDR3 comprises 15 residues. V lost 1 base, J lost 1 base, and 10 bases lay in between. The germline V gene has CDR1 LNHDA and CDR2 SQIVND (reference sequence).

The V call is TRBV18, the J call TRBJ1-1; 7 bases map to TRBD1. The length of the CDR3 is 14 residues. Looked up from germline, CDR1 is KGHSH and CDR2 is LQKENI. Losses at the gene ends were 8 bases for V and 1 base for J; bases not matched to a gene: 7. CDR3 in amino acids: CASTLNRGNTEAFF. CDR3 sequence (DNA): TGTGCCAGCACCCTAAACAGGGGGAACACTGAAGCTTTCTTT.

Points on this clone: The junction departs from germline at one end; a sequencing error may be responsible. The chain uses TRBV5-1 and TRBJ2-2; D is possibly TRBD2 (5 bases). CDR1 is SGHRS, CDR2 YFSETQ, per germline. CDR3 length: 13 residues. For the CDR3, the DNA is TGCGCCAGCAATGGGTCACACGGTCGGGGAGCTGTTTTT. Translated, it gives CASNGSHGRGAVF.

The chain has TRBV11-2 and TRBJ2-3; possibly TRBD1 for D (6 bases). This CDR3 is built from 12 residues. The V gene lost 10 bases and the J gene lost 1 base, with 9 bases spanning the gap. Germline CDR1 and CDR2: SGHAT and FQNNGV. As DNA, the CDR3 is TGTGCCACCGAGGGGGGCACAGATACGCAGTATTTT. This translates into CATEGGTDTQYF.

The CDR3 coding sequence is TGCAGCGCTCTGGTGGGGGGGGGCACAGATACGCAGTATTTT. The encoded protein is CSALVGGGTDTQYF. The rearrangement uses TRBV29-1 and TRBJ2-3, with TRBD2 matching over 7 bases. CDR3 length equals 14 residues. The ends lost 7 bases at V and 1 base at J; junction bases unmatched: 8. Germline assignment: CDR1 SQVTM and CDR2 ANQGSEA.

This chain links TRBV12-5 with TRBJ2-3; 8 bases align to TRBD1. There are 13 residues in the CDR3. V was clipped by 6 bases and J by 12 bases; unmatched bases: 11. Germline V gene data show CDR1 as LGHNT and CDR2 as FRNRAP. DNA of the CDR3: TGTGCTAGTGGCTGGAACCGACAGGGGTCTCAGTATTTT. It translates to CASGWNRQGSQYF.

The rearrangement joins TRBV9 to TRBJ2-3; 8 bases are shared with TRBD2. CDR1 is SGDLS, CDR2 YYNGEE, per germline. This CDR3 comprises 15 residues. V gave up 3 bases and J gave up 0 bases; unmatched junction bases: 3. The CDR3 nucleotides are TGTGCCAGCAGCGATAGCGGGAAAAGCACAGATACGCAGTATTTT. This gives the protein CASSDSGKSTDTQYF.

The chain carries TRBV6-1 and TRBJ2-7; 11 bases align to TRBD1. The CDR3 is 15 amino acids. Germline V gene data show CDR1 as MNHNS and CDR2 as SASEGT. V was clipped by 6 bases and J by 3 bases; unmatched bases: 7. The CDR3 loop reads CASRAGTGGSYEQYF. The CDR3 nucleotides are TGTGCCAGCAGGGCCGGGACAGGGGGAAGCTACGAGCAGTACTTC.

This rearrangement joins TRBV5-4 to TRBJ2-7, with D maybe TRBD2 (5 bases). The CDR3 is 15 amino acids. Trimming shortened V by 5 bases and J by 3 bases, and 18 bases separated the two germline ends. The germline V gene encodes CDR1 SGHNT and CDR2 YYREEE (reference sequence). CDR3 nucleotides: TGTGCCAGCAGTTCCCCGGGAAAAGGAGACTACGAGCAGTACTTC. This gives the protein CASSSPGKGDYEQYF.

The CDR3 spells CASSKVTPYNEQFF. CDR3 bases: TGTGCCAGCAGCAAAGTTACACCCTACAATGAGCAGTTCTTC. This chain connects TRBV21-1 to TRBJ2-1; the table's D gene call, TRBD1, was not cross checked with the DNA. TRBV21-1 is classified as a pseudogene. The length of the CDR3 is 14 residues.

The CDR3 loop is CASSPRGDSGNTIYF. CDR3 nucleotides: TGTGCCAGCTCACCCAGGGGCGACTCTGGAAACACCATATATTTT. This chain uses TRBV18 with TRBJ1-3; D is perhaps TRBD1 (6 bases). Between the trimmed V and J ends, which lost 3 bases and 0 bases, there was a span of 9 bases. This CDR3 is 15 amino acids long. Looked up from germline, CDR1 is KGHSH and CDR2 is LQKENI. The full variable domain, its missing parts supplied by reference TRBV18 and TRBJ1-3, is NAGVMQNPRHLVRRRGQEARLRCSPMKGHSHVYWYRQLPEEGLKFMVYLQKENIIDESGMPKERFSAEFPKEGPSILRIQQVVRGDSAAYFCASSPRGDSGNTIYFGEGSWLTVV.

This clone appeared a single time. The CDR3 region is CASSLLQHSWTQYF. DNA for the CDR3: TGTGCCAGCAGCTTGCTACAGCACAGCTGGACGCAGTATTTT. J is TRBJ2-3 and V is TRBV5-8; no definite D call. Germline V lookup: CDR1 SGHTS, CDR2 YDEGEE. The CDR3 is made up of 14 amino acids. V was clipped by 1 base and J by 9 bases, with 15 bases between them. Full variable domain (remainder filled in from reference TRBV5-8 and TRBJ2-3): EAGVTQSPTHLIKTRGQQATLRCSPISGHTSVYWYQQALGLGLQFLLWYDEGEERNRGNFPPRFSGRQFPNYSSELNVNALELEDSALYLCASSLLQHSWTQYFGPGTRLTVL.

The chain links TRBV18 to TRBJ2-5; 10 positions agree with TRBD2. The germline gives CDR1 KGHSH, CDR2 LQKENI. The CDR3 is made up of 16 amino acids. The V and J ends lost 3 bases and 0 bases, in that order; junction bases with no gene match: 4. The DNA for the CDR3 is TGTGCCAGCTCACCTCTAGCGGGGGCGTACCAAGAGACCCAGTACTTC. This encodes CASSPLAGAYQETQYF.

This clone was detected a few times. The chain joins TRBV19 to TRBJ1-1; no clear D gene. CDR1 and CDR2 from the germline V gene are LNHDA and SQIVND (reference sequence). The V end was cut by 4 bases, the J end by 7 bases, with 10 bases between. This CDR3 has 12 amino acids. The CDR3: CASSTPGSEAFF. The CDR3 DNA reads as TGTGCCAGTAGTACTCCCGGGAGTGAAGCTTTCTTT.